This entry describes one TCR beta chain. The data stem from a study of shared T cell receptors in the human thymus. The length of the CDR3 is 14 residues. Trimming stripped 10 bases from V and 8 bases from J, with 18 bases between. Per the germline V gene, CDR1 is LNHDA and CDR2 is SQIVND (reference sequence). Profiling relied on immunoSEQ multiplex PCR, and the TCRdb table lists in-frame clones only, not all of them. The data contain more than 550,000 clones, about 87% of them seen just once; the ten biggest clones take up 0.0094%. Separately, the same data were catalogued under a study of human thymus T cells. That paper states: Donor material was obtained from healthy Finnish infants undergoing corrective surgery for congenital heart defects. Thymus tissue was removed during corrective cardiac surgery. Among thymic and blood repertoires, usage of V and J genes appeared biased. Thymic repertoires of unrelated individuals were reported in related research to overlap highly.

This sequence joins TRBV19 and TRBJ1-6; D is unclear. Sequences were obtained from thymocytes. The receptor was isolated from a boy younger than two with a congenital heart defect. CDR3 in DNA: TGTGCCACCGGGGAGAGTTTAGGAGATTCACCCCTCCACTTT. Translated: CATGESLGDSPLHF.